One sample yielded the 19 T cell receptor beta chains listed below, sequenced in a study of regulatory T cells in long-lasting Graves disease. Time point meaning: newly diagnosed GD, antithyroid drugs for less than 3 months. TCR sequences were obtained from RNA taken from PBMCs. The TCR beta library used iRepertoire HTBI primers with Arm-PCR amplification of CDR3. TCRdb re-called the multiplex PCR reads through MiXCR, storing one row per CDR3 protein. The sample holds 520,000 or so distinct CDR3 sequences; 12% are singletons and the top ten take roughly 8.9%. Another study also made use of these data, one on T cells in Graves' hyperthyroidism and ophthalmopathy.

The sample consisted of peripheral blood mononuclear cells (PBMCs), taken at new diagnosis, from a patient treated with antithyroid drugs. The source of these receptors is a woman aged 30 to 39 with Graves disease.

The chain uses TRBV30 and TRBJ1-2; D is uncertain. This CDR3 is built from 12 residues. The germline gives CDR1 GTSNPN, CDR2 SVGIG (reference sequence). V shed 1 base and J shed 1 base, with 4 bases lying between them. The CDR3: CAWSAYNYGYTF. CDR3 nucleotide sequence: TGTGCCTGGAGTGCTTATAACTATGGCTACACCTTC. The whole variable domain, filled in from reference TRBV30 and TRBJ1-2, reads SQTIHQWPATLVQPVGSPLSLECTVEGTSNPNLYWYRQAAGRGLQLLFYSVGIGQISSEVPQNLSASRPQDRQFILSSKKLLLSDSGFYLCAWSAYNYGYTFGSGTRLTVV.

This chain connects TRBV7-6 to TRBJ1-2; D ambiguous. V lost 2 bases and J 7 bases, leaving 20 bases between the germline ends. The CDR3 has 16 amino acids. Germline-derived CDR1 and CDR2 are SGHVS and FNYEAQ. In DNA form, the CDR3 reads TGTGCCAGCAGCTTAACCCTAGGAGGAGGGTATTCTGGCTACACCTTC. Amino acid sequence: CASSLTLGGGYSGYTF. The full variable domain, completed using reference TRBV7-6 and TRBJ1-2, is GAGVSQSPRYKVTKRGQDVALRCDPISGHVSLYWYRQALGQGPEFLTYFNYEAQQDKSGLPNDRFSAERPEGSISTLTIQRTEQRDSAMYRCASSLTLGGGYSGYTFGSGTRLTVV.

This clonotype occurred a few times. This chain connects TRBV19 to TRBJ2-1, with 13 nucleotides matching TRBD2. The CDR3 totals 16 residues. Germline CDR1 LNHDA, CDR2 SQIVND (reference sequence). The V segment lost 3 bases and the J segment 8 bases; nucleotides outside the gene matches: 7. The CDR3 DNA is TGTGCCAGTAGTATCGAACTAGCGGGAGGGCCATATGAGCAGTTCTTC. Translating gives CASSIELAGGPYEQFF. The variable domain in full, completed from reference TRBV19 and TRBJ2-1, reads DGGITQSPKYLFRKEGQNVTLSCEQNLNHDAMYWYRQDPGQGLRLIYYSQIVNDFQKGDIAEGYSVSREKKESFPLTVTSAQKNPTAFYLCASSIELAGGPYEQFFGPGTRLTVL.

This clonotype was counted at least ten times. The chain has TRBV11-2 and TRBJ2-2; D is unclear. Looked up from germline, CDR1 is SGHAT and CDR2 is FQNNGV. There are 17 residues in the CDR3. Deletions cut 0 bases from V and 1 base from J, with 12 bases between. CDR3 protein: CASSLDRQRQNTGELFF. CDR3 coding DNA: TGTGCCAGCAGCTTAGATCGGCAGCGCCAGAACACCGGGGAGCTGTTTTTT. Complete variable domain (other parts from reference TRBV11-2 and TRBJ2-2): EAGVAQSPRYKIIEKRQSVAFWCNPISGHATLYWYQQILGQGPKLLIQFQNNGVVDDSQLPKDRFSAERLKGVDSTLKIQPAKLEDSAVYLCASSLDRQRQNTGELFFGEGSRLTVL.

V is TRBV7-9 and J is TRBJ1-2; TRBD1 aligns across 9 bases. Per the germline V gene, CDR1 is SEHNR and CDR2 is FQNEAQ (reference sequence). The length of the CDR3 is 13 residues. Trimming took 3 bases from V and 7 from J; bases not matched to a gene: 3. CDR3 sequence (DNA): TGTGCCAGCAGCTTGACGGGACAGGGTGGCTACACCTTC. As protein: CASSLTGQGGYTF.

In its sample, this clonotype was seen many times. Compared with germline, one end of the junction differs, possibly owing to a read error. V is TRBV20-1 and J is TRBJ2-1; D is perhaps TRBD2 (7 bases). Germline assignment: CDR1 DFQATT and CDR2 SNEGSKA (reference sequence). This CDR3 spans 13 amino acids. CDR3 amino acids: CSARVGGGTEQFF. The CDR3 DNA sequence: TGCAGTGCAAGAGTAGGGGGAGGGACTGAGCAGTTCTTC.

The table lists this clonotype with a few counts. One base away lies a much larger clone, so this may be a sequencing read error. CDR3 loop: CASRGFWNAEAFF. The CDR3 DNA reads as TGTGCCAGCAGGGGTTTTTGGAACGCTGAAGCTTTCTTT. The chain is built from TRBV2 and TRBJ1-1, with no clear D. The CDR3 contains 13 residues. The germline V gene has CDR1 SNHLY and CDR2 FYNNEI.

This clonotype was seen more than once but under ten times. The chain joins TRBV15 to TRBJ1-4; no clear D. This CDR3 contains 15 residues. Deletions cut 1 base from V and 0 bases from J, with 6 bases between. Germline V gene sequence: CDR1 LNHNV, CDR2 YYDKDF (reference sequence). The CDR3 reads CATSRGSSTNEKLFF. The CDR3 bases are TGTGCCACCAGCAGAGGGAGTTCAACTAATGAAAAACTGTTTTTT.

CDR3 region: CASSQESGETPSYEQYF. DNA of the CDR3: TGCGCCAGCAGCCAAGAATCCGGGGAAACACCCTCCTACGAGCAGTACTTC. The chain links TRBV4-1 to TRBJ2-7, with D possibly matching TRBD2 (5 bases). The germline V gene has CDR1 MGHRA and CDR2 YSYEKL. The ends were cut back, 0 bases at V and 0 bases at J, with 15 bases in the middle. This CDR3 is built from 17 residues.

This clonotype is deemed medium-sized. The CDR3 nucleotides read TGCAGTGCTCTAGCGGAGGGATCCTACGGTGAGCAGTTCTTC. Protein: CSALAEGSYGEQFF. The chain combines TRBV20-1 with TRBJ2-1, with 7 bases fitting TRBD2. Germline V gene lookup returns CDR1 DFQATT and CDR2 SNEGSKA (reference sequence). The CDR3 totals 14 residues. With 5 bases clipped from V and 9 bases from J, the junction kept 13 bases outside the gene matches.

This clonotype was seen at least ten times. The CDR3 sequence is CASSLSGGRASEQFF. CDR3 nucleotides: TGTGCCAGCAGCCTCTCGGGAGGGAGGGCGAGTGAGCAGTTCTTC. The chain couples TRBV7-3 to TRBJ2-1, with 8 bases fitting TRBD2. V was pared by 5 bases and J by 9 bases, with 12 bases of the junction left unmatched. Germline V gene sequence: CDR1 SGHTA, CDR2 FQGTGA. The CDR3 has 15 amino acids.

This clonotype was counted at least ten times. The chain carries TRBV29-1 and TRBJ2-1; 7 bases are a match to TRBD1. The CDR3 is made up of 12 amino acids. The V segment lost 6 bases and the J segment 7 bases; nucleotides outside the gene matches: 6. Germline values: CDR1 SQVTM, CDR2 ANQGSEA. CDR3 loop: CSVTGQRNEQFF. The DNA for the CDR3 is TGCAGCGTAACGGGACAGAGAAATGAGCAGTTCTTC.

This clonotype was seen many times. V is TRBV15 and J is TRBJ2-3; D is undetermined. There are 14 residues in the CDR3. Germline CDR1 reads LNHNV; CDR2 reads YYDKDF (reference sequence). The V and J ends lost 10 bases and 0 bases respectively, with 14 bases between them. Here the CDR3 DNA reads TGTGCCAGTGGCCCTAGTATTAGCACAGATACGCAGTATTTT. Its protein is CASGPSISTDTQYF.

The table lists this clonotype with many counts. The J gene is TRBJ1-2, the V gene TRBV11-2; 8 bases line up with TRBD1. Germline CDR1 is SGHAT and CDR2 is FQNNGV. The junction had 7 bases not matched to a gene; V was cut back by 3 bases and J by 7 bases. This CDR3 has 14 amino acids. The CDR3 bases are TGTGCCAGCAGCTTCGGACAGGGATCTCGTGGCTACACCTTC. Translated: CASSFGQGSRGYTF.

J is TRBJ2-5 and V is TRBV12-3 or TRBV12-4; 8 positions match TRBD1. With 5 bases clipped from V and 5 bases from J, the junction kept 10 bases outside the gene matches. The CDR3 consists of 15 residues. CDR3 DNA: TGTGCCAGCAGTACAAGGACAGGGCGGACGGAGACCCAGTACTTC. As protein: CASSTRTGRTETQYF.

This chain connects TRBV11-2 to TRBJ2-1; 7 bases align to TRBD1. Trimming cost V 4 bases and J 6 bases; bases outside gene matches: 9. This CDR3 contains 15 residues. Germline lookup yields CDR1 SGHAT and CDR2 FQNNGV. CDR3 amino acids: CASSSRRQGTNEQFF. In DNA form, the CDR3 reads TGTGCCAGCAGCTCCCGGAGACAGGGCACCAATGAGCAGTTCTTC.

This clonotype was seen repeatedly, ten times or more. The gene calls are TRBV11-3 and TRBJ2-3, with 14 bases lining up with TRBD2. This CDR3 has 17 residues. With V trimmed by 0 bases and J by 6 bases, 5 bases remained unmatched. CDR1 and CDR2 (germline): SGHNT, YENEEA. This chain's CDR3 is CASSLDGTSGRMDTQYF. The DNA for the CDR3 is TGTGCCAGCAGCTTAGACGGGACTAGCGGGAGAATGGATACGCAGTATTTT.

The table lists this clonotype with many counts. This chain connects TRBV10-3 to TRBJ1-1, with D unresolved. V lost 8 bases and J 1 base, leaving 14 bases between the germline ends. Germline CDR1 is ENHRY and CDR2 is SYGVKD. The CDR3 length is 14 residues. The CDR3 DNA is TGTGCCATCCGTCCGGTGAACCCGAACACTGAAGCTTTCTTT. It translates to CAIRPVNPNTEAFF.

The gene calls are TRBV6-2 or TRBV6-3 and TRBJ1-1; no reliable D call. CDR3 length: 13 amino acids. CDR1 and CDR2 from the germline V gene are MNHEY and SVGEGT. Trimming took 4 bases from V and 3 from J, leaving 9 bases between them. CDR3 nucleotide sequence: TGTGCCAGCAGTTGGGCCGATCACACTGAAGCTTTCTTT. The encoded protein is CASSWADHTEAFF.